The sequence of this T cell receptor (beta chain) was determined in a study of blood T cell repertoires in COVID-19. The wider study: Acute-phase and convalescent COVID-19 samples originated in the United States, Italy and Spain.

J lost 6 bases, V lost 4 bases, and 6 bases had no gene match. The CDR3 extends over 15 amino acids. CDR1 is MGHDK, CDR2 SYGVNS, per germline. Per the original methods: Estimated nucleated cell counts came from reference gene primer amplification. Measured with immunoSEQ multiplex PCR; TCRdb has only the in-frame clones, and not every one. That table supplies the V and J calls and clone size; D and trimming were determined from the DNA. The table shows about 130,000 clones, with roughly 80% occurring only once. This sequence was found in a woman older than 75 with acute or convalescent COVID-19. Material: peripheral blood. The chain links TRBV25-1 to TRBJ1-1, with TRBD1 matching 12 bases. In DNA form, the CDR3 reads TGTGCCAGCAGTGCTCCGGGACAGGGGGCTTCTGAAGCTTTCTTT. It codes for CASSAPGQGASEAFF. Full variable domain (rest looked up from reference TRBV25-1 and TRBJ1-1): EADIYQTPRYLVIGTGKKITLECSQTMGHDKMYWYQQDPGMELHLIHYSYGVNSTEKGDLSSESTVSRIRTEHFPLTLESARPSHTSQYLCASSAPGQGASEAFFGQGTRLTVV.